A selection of T cell receptor beta chains follows, all from one sample in a study of cytomegalovirus exposure and HLA in healthy donors. Sequencing used immunoSEQ multiplex PCR; TCRdb keeps in-frame clones, though not all of them. The sample lists approximately 150,000 clones, 88% seen once, with about 0.51% in the top ten. The specimen was PBMCs. The receptor set was obtained from a woman aged 40 to 50 in good health and CMV-seronegative. The CDR3 runs from the conserved cysteine through the conserved F or W. The order of the fields is D gene, clone size, V gene, J gene, CDR3 DNA, CDR3 protein. D genes are given only for firm matches. Clone size is given for some rows only: seen once, a few or many times, or a class if the clone is expanded.

d_call: NA
clone_size: NA
v_call: TRBV30
j_call: TRBJ2-5
cdr3_nt: TGTGCCTGGAGTCCCCTCGGTGCGAGGGAGACCCAGTACTTC
cdr3_aa: CAWSPLGARETQYF

d_call: NA
clone_size: NA
v_call: TRBV9
j_call: TRBJ1-3
cdr3_nt: TGTGCCAGCAGCCCGGGGGGCAGGGGAGGAAACACCATATATTTT
cdr3_aa: CASSPGGRGGNTIYF

d_call: NA
clone_size: NA
v_call: TRBV29-1
j_call: TRBJ1-2
cdr3_nt: TGCAGCCTCAAGGACTTCGACTATGGCTACACCTTC
cdr3_aa: CSLKDFDYGYTF

d_call: NA
clone_size: NA
v_call: TRBV5-1
j_call: TRBJ1-6
cdr3_nt: TGCGCCAGCAGCTTGGACCAGGCCGATTCACCCCTCCACTTT
cdr3_aa: CASSLDQADSPLHF

d_call: TRBD1
clone_size: NA
v_call: TRBV25-1
j_call: TRBJ1-2
cdr3_nt: TGTGCCAGCAGCTGGACAGGGGGCGGCTACACCTTC
cdr3_aa: CASSWTGGGYTF

d_call: TRBD1
clone_size: NA
v_call: TRBV5-4
j_call: TRBJ1-2
cdr3_nt: TGTGCCAGCAGCTTAGGACAGGGAGGGAGGCCTGGCTATGGCTACACCTTC
cdr3_aa: CASSLGQGGRPGYGYTF

d_call: NA
clone_size: NA
v_call: TRBV9
j_call: TRBJ1-2
cdr3_nt: TGTGCCAGCAGCGTAGATACAGGCCCTAACTATGGCTACACCTTC
cdr3_aa: CASSVDTGPNYGYTF

d_call: NA
clone_size: NA
v_call: TRBV7-7
j_call: TRBJ2-5
cdr3_nt: TGTGCTAGCAGCTTAAACAAAGAGACCCAGTACTTC
cdr3_aa: CASSLNKETQYF

d_call: NA
clone_size: few
v_call: TRBV27
j_call: TRBJ2-1
cdr3_nt: TGTGCCAGCAGTTTAAAGTTCTTCGGTGAGCAGTTCTTC
cdr3_aa: CASSLKFFGEQFF

d_call: NA
clone_size: once
v_call: TRBV7-9
j_call: TRBJ2-5
cdr3_nt: TGTGCCAGCAGCTTGGCGGGGTTGGAGACCCAGTACTTC
cdr3_aa: CASSLAGLETQYF

d_call: NA
clone_size: NA
v_call: TRBV6-5
j_call: TRBJ1-2
cdr3_nt: TGTGCCAGCAGTTACATGGGACTTTATGGCTACACCTTC
cdr3_aa: CASSYMGLYGYTF

d_call: TRBD1
clone_size: NA
v_call: TRBV5-1
j_call: TRBJ1-1
cdr3_nt: TGCGCCAGCAGCTTCTCGACAGGGGGAGACACTGAAGCTTTCTTT
cdr3_aa: CASSFSTGGDTEAFF

d_call: TRBD2
clone_size: NA
v_call: TRBV27
j_call: TRBJ2-1
cdr3_nt: TGTGCCAGCAGTCTCACTAGCGCAGGCTCCTACAATGAGCAGTTCTTC
cdr3_aa: CASSLTSAGSYNEQFF

d_call: TRBD2
clone_size: NA
v_call: TRBV19
j_call: TRBJ2-3
cdr3_nt: TGTGCCAGTACCGAGGGACTAGCGGGAGTCACAGATACGCAGTATTTT
cdr3_aa: CASTEGLAGVTDTQYF

d_call: TRBD2
clone_size: NA
v_call: TRBV5-1
j_call: TRBJ2-1
cdr3_nt: TGCGCCAGCGGCTTAGCGGGAGGGCCCGAGGGGCAGTTCTTC
cdr3_aa: CASGLAGGPEGQFF

d_call: TRBD1
clone_size: NA
v_call: TRBV5-4
j_call: TRBJ2-5
cdr3_nt: TGTGCCAGCAGCCCGACAGGGGGCGCAGGCCAAGAGACCCAGTACTTC
cdr3_aa: CASSPTGGAGQETQYF

d_call: NA
clone_size: NA
v_call: TRBV7-9
j_call: TRBJ1-3
cdr3_nt: TGTGCCAGCAGCTTAGGTCAGCGGGACACCATATATTTT
cdr3_aa: CASSLGQRDTIYF

d_call: TRBD2
clone_size: few
v_call: TRBV2
j_call: TRBJ2-1
cdr3_nt: TGTGCCAGCAGTGTTGAGCGGGAGGGTTTTGAGCAGTTCTTC
cdr3_aa: CASSVEREGFEQFF

d_call: NA
clone_size: NA
v_call: TRBV7-9
j_call: TRBJ2-5
cdr3_nt: TGTGCCGGCAGCCCCTACAGAAATCAAGAGACCCAGTACTTC
cdr3_aa: CAGSPYRNQETQYF

d_call: NA
clone_size: NA
v_call: TRBV18
j_call: TRBJ2-5
cdr3_nt: TGTGCCAGCTCACCACCGGGGGCTCAAGAGACCCAGTACTTC
cdr3_aa: CASSPPGAQETQYF

d_call: TRBD1
clone_size: NA
v_call: TRBV9
j_call: TRBJ2-3
cdr3_nt: TGTGCCAGCAGCGGACAGGGTGGAGATACGCAGTATTTT
cdr3_aa: CASSGQGGDTQYF

d_call: TRBD2
clone_size: NA
v_call: TRBV7-3
j_call: TRBJ2-1
cdr3_nt: TGTGCCAGCAGCTTTACGTCTAGCGGGAGTGGTAATGAGCAGTTCTTC
cdr3_aa: CASSFTSSGSGNEQFF

d_call: NA
clone_size: NA
v_call: TRBV9
j_call: TRBJ2-3
cdr3_nt: TGTGCCAGCAGCCCGCAGGTGGCAGATACGCAGTATTTT
cdr3_aa: CASSPQVADTQYF

d_call: TRBD2
clone_size: NA
v_call: TRBV11-3
j_call: TRBJ2-1
cdr3_nt: TGTGCCAGCAGCTTAGCGGCTAGCGGGAGTCTAGTGCAGTTCTTC
cdr3_aa: CASSLAASGSLVQFF

d_call: TRBD1
clone_size: NA
v_call: TRBV2
j_call: TRBJ2-3
cdr3_nt: TGTGCCAGCAGGTCGACAGGGGGCACAGATACGCAGTATTTT
cdr3_aa: CASRSTGGTDTQYF

d_call: NA
clone_size: once
v_call: TRBV7-9
j_call: TRBJ1-5
cdr3_nt: TGTTCCAGCAGCTTAGAGACGGGAAGTCTTAATCAGCCCCAGCATTTT
cdr3_aa: CSSSLETGSLNQPQHF

d_call: NA
clone_size: few
v_call: TRBV11-2
j_call: TRBJ1-2
cdr3_nt: TGTGCCAGCAGCTCCAGACAGGAACCGCGGAACTATGGCTACACCTTC
cdr3_aa: CASSSRQEPRNYGYTF

d_call: NA
clone_size: NA
v_call: TRBV5-1
j_call: TRBJ1-3
cdr3_nt: TGCGCCAGCAGCCCGGTTGGTTTCTCTGGAAACACCATATATTTT
cdr3_aa: CASSPVGFSGNTIYF

d_call: TRBD2
clone_size: NA
v_call: TRBV11-3
j_call: TRBJ2-1
cdr3_nt: TGTGCCAGCAGCTTAGGGGGGACCGCGGGACTAGCGGGAGGGCAGTTCTTC
cdr3_aa: CASSLGGTAGLAGGQFF

d_call: NA
clone_size: NA
v_call: TRBV5-1
j_call: TRBJ2-1
cdr3_nt: TGCGCCAGCAGCTTGGCCGGCGGTGCGTCCTACAATGAGCAGTTCTTC
cdr3_aa: CASSLAGGASYNEQFF

d_call: NA
clone_size: few
v_call: TRBV6-5
j_call: TRBJ1-1
cdr3_nt: TGTGCCAGCACCCAACCAGGGTTAAATCCTGAAGCTTTCTTT
cdr3_aa: CASTQPGLNPEAFF

d_call: NA
clone_size: NA
v_call: TRBV19
j_call: TRBJ1-2
cdr3_nt: TGTGCCAGTAGTATAGAAAGGAGGGCTAACTATGGCTACACCTTC
cdr3_aa: CASSIERRANYGYTF

d_call: NA
clone_size: NA
v_call: TRBV7-9
j_call: TRBJ1-3
cdr3_nt: TGTGCCAGCAGTAAGGGGGAAGTCACGGGAAACACCATATATTTT
cdr3_aa: CASSKGEVTGNTIYF

d_call: TRBD1
clone_size: NA
v_call: TRBV6-5
j_call: TRBJ1-1
cdr3_nt: TGTGCCAGCAGTTACTCGGACAGGACTGAAGCTTTCTTT
cdr3_aa: CASSYSDRTEAFF

d_call: TRBD2
clone_size: NA
v_call: TRBV28
j_call: TRBJ2-7
cdr3_nt: TGTGCCAGCGCCCTAGCGGCCTACGAGCAGTACTTC
cdr3_aa: CASALAAYEQYF

d_call: NA
clone_size: NA
v_call: TRBV5-6
j_call: TRBJ1-2
cdr3_nt: TGTGCCAGCAGCTTTATGAACAGGCCCGAGTATGGCTACACCTTC
cdr3_aa: CASSFMNRPEYGYTF

d_call: NA
clone_size: NA
v_call: TRBV29-1
j_call: TRBJ2-5
cdr3_nt: TGCAGCGTTAGTGCAGTTCAAGAGACCCAGTACTTC
cdr3_aa: CSVSAVQETQYF

d_call: TRBD2
clone_size: NA
v_call: TRBV29-1
j_call: TRBJ2-7
cdr3_nt: TGCAGCGTTAGAGCGGGAGGCCGCTCCTACGAGCAGTACTTC
cdr3_aa: CSVRAGGRSYEQYF

d_call: TRBD2
clone_size: NA
v_call: TRBV7-2
j_call: TRBJ2-1
cdr3_nt: TGTGCCAGCAGCTTAGACTTCGGGACTAGCGGGAGGTACGGGAGTGAGCAGTTCTTC
cdr3_aa: CASSLDFGTSGRYGSEQFF

d_call: NA
clone_size: NA
v_call: TRBV5-6
j_call: TRBJ2-1
cdr3_nt: TGTGCCAGCAGCTCGTCTCCCTCCAATGAGCAGTTCTTC
cdr3_aa: CASSSSPSNEQFF

d_call: NA
clone_size: NA
v_call: TRBV7-2
j_call: TRBJ2-7
cdr3_nt: TGTGCCAGCAGCTGGGGGGTGGGGGGATCCTACGAGCAGTACTTC
cdr3_aa: CASSWGVGGSYEQYF

d_call: TRBD2
clone_size: NA
v_call: TRBV9
j_call: TRBJ2-5
cdr3_nt: TGTGCCAGCAGCGTGGCCGATAGCGGGAGTATTCAAGAGACCCAGTACTTC
cdr3_aa: CASSVADSGSIQETQYF

d_call: NA
clone_size: NA
v_call: TRBV11-3
j_call: TRBJ1-1
cdr3_nt: TGTGCCAGCAGCTCCCCTTGGGCGGAGGGCAGCGGCACTGAAGCTTTCTTT
cdr3_aa: CASSSPWAEGSGTEAFF

d_call: TRBD1
clone_size: NA
v_call: TRBV6-5
j_call: TRBJ2-2
cdr3_nt: TGTGCCAGCGGGGGACAGTACACCGGGGAGCTGTTTTTT
cdr3_aa: CASGGQYTGELFF

d_call: NA
clone_size: NA
v_call: TRBV11-2
j_call: TRBJ2-2
cdr3_nt: TGTGCCAGCAGCTTAGGAGCACAGGGACCAGACACCGGGGAGCTGTTTTTT
cdr3_aa: CASSLGAQGPDTGELFF

d_call: NA
clone_size: once
v_call: TRBV5-1
j_call: TRBJ2-2
cdr3_nt: TGCGCCAGCAGCTTGGCCGAGACTTACGGATTAGGGGAACTGTTTTTT
cdr3_aa: CASSLAETYGLGELFF

d_call: NA
clone_size: NA
v_call: TRBV7-9
j_call: TRBJ2-6
cdr3_nt: TGTGCCAGCAGGGCTAGCGAAATTCTAGGGGCCAACGTCCTGACTTTC
cdr3_aa: CASRASEILGANVLTF

d_call: TRBD1
clone_size: NA
v_call: TRBV6-6
j_call: TRBJ2-2
cdr3_nt: TGTGCCAGCAGACCCGGGACAGGGGGGGACGGGGAGCTGTTTTTT
cdr3_aa: CASRPGTGGDGELFF

d_call: TRBD1
clone_size: NA
v_call: TRBV27
j_call: TRBJ1-6
cdr3_nt: TGTGCCAGCGGCCGGACAGGGAGTTCACCCCTCCACTTT
cdr3_aa: CASGRTGSSPLHF